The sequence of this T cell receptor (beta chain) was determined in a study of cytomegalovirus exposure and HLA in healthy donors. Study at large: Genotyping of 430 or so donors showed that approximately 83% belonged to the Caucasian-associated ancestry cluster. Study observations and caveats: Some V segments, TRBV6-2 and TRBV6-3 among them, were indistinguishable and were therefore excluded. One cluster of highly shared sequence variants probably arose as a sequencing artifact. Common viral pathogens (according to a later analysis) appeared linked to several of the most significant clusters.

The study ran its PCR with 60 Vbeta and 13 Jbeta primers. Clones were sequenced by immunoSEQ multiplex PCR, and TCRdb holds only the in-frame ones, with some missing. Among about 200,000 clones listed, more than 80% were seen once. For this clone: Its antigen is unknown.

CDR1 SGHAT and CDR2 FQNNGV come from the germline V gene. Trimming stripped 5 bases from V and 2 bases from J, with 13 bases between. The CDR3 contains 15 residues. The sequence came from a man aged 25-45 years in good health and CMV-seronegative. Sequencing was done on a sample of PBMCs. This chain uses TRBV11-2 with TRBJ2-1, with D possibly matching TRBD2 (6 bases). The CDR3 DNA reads TGTGCCAGCAGCCAATCGGGGGACGCCTACAATGAGCAGTTCTTC. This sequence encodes CASSQSGDAYNEQFF. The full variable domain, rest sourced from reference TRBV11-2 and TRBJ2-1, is EAGVAQSPRYKIIEKRQSVAFWCNPISGHATLYWYQQILGQGPKLLIQFQNNGVVDDSQLPKDRFSAERLKGVDSTLKIQPAKLEDSAVYLCASSQSGDAYNEQFFGPGTRLTVL.